This entry concerns a single T cell receptor (beta chain). Its antigen remains unidentified. Germline and junction disagree at one end, which may indicate a read error. These data are taken from a study of Graves' ophthalmopathy and Graves' hyperthyroidism. Turning to the study itself: Before any treatment, peripheral blood was taken at the initial diagnosis.

Amplification targeted the TCR beta CDR3 regions, with RNA transcripts as the source material. First-round RT-PCR used HTBI primers; second-round multiplex PCR followed. TCRdb itself ran the multiplex PCR reads through MiXCR, one entry per CDR3 protein. The sample shows about 640,000 distinct CDR3 sequences, about 38% of them seen only once. General observations from the study: Blood shared most expanded thyroid clonotypes above 0.001 frequency.

Ophthalmopathy donors showed moderate-to-severe activity, CAS ≥3, NOSPECS ≥4 and a duration under 3 months. The PBMCs originated from approximately 10 ml of fresh peripheral blood. The length of the CDR3 is 16 residues. Germline V gene sequence: CDR1 LGHNT, CDR2 FRNRAP. The sample taken for sequencing was peripheral blood. V usage is TRBV12-5 and J usage is TRBJ2-7; TRBD2 is a possible D gene (6 bases). The clonotype was recovered from an adult man with Graves' ophthalmopathy. The CDR3 loop is CASSSWTGGGSYEQNF. CDR3 nucleotides: TGTGCCAGCAGTTCTTGGACTGGAGGAGGGTCATACGAGCAGAACTTC.